This record concerns one T cell receptor beta chain sequence. The germline gives CDR1 LNHNV, CDR2 YYDKDF (reference sequence). The CDR3 is made up of 14 amino acids. Trimming took off 0 bases at V and 2 bases at J, with 4 bases between the two ends. The data were taken from a study of OX40 agonist ivuxolimab in advanced cancers. TCRdb keeps only in-frame clones here, not all; method: immunoSEQ multiplex PCR. The data show under 75,000 clones, roughly 86% seen once. Sample: CD4+ or CD8+ T cells sorted from blood, taken in a trial of the OX40 agonist ivuxolimab. The origin of this receptor is an adult with an advanced solid tumor such as melanoma, head and neck, liver or kidney cancer. V gene TRBV15 combines with J gene TRBJ2-2; D is ambiguous. This chain's CDR3 is CATSRELNTGELFF. CDR3 bases: TGTGCCACCAGCAGAGAACTCAACACCGGGGAGCTGTTTTTT.